This note documents a single TCR beta chain sequence. The antigen is unknown. This sample was taken from a study of somatic mutations in cytotoxic T cells in rheumatoid arthritis. Study-wide findings and caveats: Slight underrepresentation of TRBV07 in rheumatoid arthritis patients was not adjusted for multiple comparisons. Relative to age-matched healthy controls, rheumatoid arthritis patients did not differ significantly in CD8+ T-cell clonality.

The CDR3 extends over 15 amino acids. Germline values: CDR1 SGHVS, CDR2 FQNEAQ. Trimming removed 1 base at V and 4 bases at J, with 13 bases between. This table comes from immunoSEQ multiplex PCR, and its TCRdb copy is limited to in-frame clones, with some not included. The table has roughly 11,000 clones, approximately 71% seen once; the top ten hold more than 35%. The sequenced sample consisted of CD8+ T cells sorted from blood. The V gene is TRBV7-8, the J gene TRBJ1-2; tentatively, D is TRBD1 (6 bases). This TCR derives from an adult with rheumatoid arthritis. CDR3 amino acids: CASSLVAGAVYGYTF. In DNA, the CDR3 is TGTGCCAGCAGCTTAGTTGCGGGGGCCGTCTATGGCTACACCTTC.